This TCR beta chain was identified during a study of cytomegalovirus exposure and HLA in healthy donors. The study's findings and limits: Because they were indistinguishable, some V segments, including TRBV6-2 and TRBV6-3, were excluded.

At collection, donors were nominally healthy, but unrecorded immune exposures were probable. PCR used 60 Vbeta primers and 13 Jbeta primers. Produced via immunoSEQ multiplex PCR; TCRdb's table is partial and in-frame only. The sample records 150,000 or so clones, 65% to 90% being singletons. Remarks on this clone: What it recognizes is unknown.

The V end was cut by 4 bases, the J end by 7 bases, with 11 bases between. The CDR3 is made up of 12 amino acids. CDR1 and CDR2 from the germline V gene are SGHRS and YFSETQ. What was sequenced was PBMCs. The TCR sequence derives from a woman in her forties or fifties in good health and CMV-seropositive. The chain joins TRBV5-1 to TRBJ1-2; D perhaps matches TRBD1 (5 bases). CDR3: CASSIAQGGYTF. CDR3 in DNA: TGCGCCAGCAGCATCGCTCAGGGTGGCTACACCTTC.